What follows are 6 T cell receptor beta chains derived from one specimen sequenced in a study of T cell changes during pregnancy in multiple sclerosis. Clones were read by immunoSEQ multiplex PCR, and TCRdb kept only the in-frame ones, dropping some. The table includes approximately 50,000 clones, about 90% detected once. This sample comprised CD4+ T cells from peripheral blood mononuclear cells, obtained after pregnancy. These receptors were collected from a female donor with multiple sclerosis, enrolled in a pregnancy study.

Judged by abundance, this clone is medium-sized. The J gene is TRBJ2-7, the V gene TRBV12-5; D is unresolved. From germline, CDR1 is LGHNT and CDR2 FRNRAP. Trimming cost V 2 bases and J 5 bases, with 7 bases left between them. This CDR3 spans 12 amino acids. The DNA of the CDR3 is TGTGCTAGTGGTTTGACCGAGAACGAGCAGTACTTC. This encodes CASGLTENEQYF.

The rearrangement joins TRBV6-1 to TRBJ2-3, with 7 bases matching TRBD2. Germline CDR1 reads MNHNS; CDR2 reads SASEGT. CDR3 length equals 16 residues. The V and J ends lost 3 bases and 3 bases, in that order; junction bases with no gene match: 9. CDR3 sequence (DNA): TGTGCCAGCAGTGAGATCGGCGGGAGTGAGACAGATACGCAGTATTTT. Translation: CASSEIGGSETDTQYF.

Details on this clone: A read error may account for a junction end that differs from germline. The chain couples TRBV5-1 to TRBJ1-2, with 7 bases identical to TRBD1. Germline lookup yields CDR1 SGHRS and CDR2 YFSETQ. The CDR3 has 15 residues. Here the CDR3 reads CASSLDPGGNYGCTF. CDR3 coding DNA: TGCGCCAGCAGCTTGGATCCAGGGGGAAACTATGGCTGCACCTTC.

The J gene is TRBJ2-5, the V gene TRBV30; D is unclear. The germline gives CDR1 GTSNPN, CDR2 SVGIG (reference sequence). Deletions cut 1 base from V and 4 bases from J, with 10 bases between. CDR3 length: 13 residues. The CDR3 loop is CAWSAGNRETQYF. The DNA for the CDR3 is TGTGCCTGGAGTGCGGGTAATAGAGAGACCCAGTACTTC.

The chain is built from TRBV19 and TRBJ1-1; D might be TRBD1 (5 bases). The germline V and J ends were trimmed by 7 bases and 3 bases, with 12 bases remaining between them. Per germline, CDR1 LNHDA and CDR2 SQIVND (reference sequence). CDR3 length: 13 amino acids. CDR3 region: CASMGRWYTEAFF. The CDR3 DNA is TGTGCCAGTATGGGGCGCTGGTACACTGAAGCTTTCTTT.

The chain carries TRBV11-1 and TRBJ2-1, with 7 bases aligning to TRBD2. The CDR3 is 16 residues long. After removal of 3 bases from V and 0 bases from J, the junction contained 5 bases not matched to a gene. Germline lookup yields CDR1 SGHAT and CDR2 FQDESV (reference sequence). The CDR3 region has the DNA TGTGCCAGCAGCTTCGCACCGGGAGGCTCCTACAATGAGCAGTTCTTC. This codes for CASSFAPGGSYNEQFF.